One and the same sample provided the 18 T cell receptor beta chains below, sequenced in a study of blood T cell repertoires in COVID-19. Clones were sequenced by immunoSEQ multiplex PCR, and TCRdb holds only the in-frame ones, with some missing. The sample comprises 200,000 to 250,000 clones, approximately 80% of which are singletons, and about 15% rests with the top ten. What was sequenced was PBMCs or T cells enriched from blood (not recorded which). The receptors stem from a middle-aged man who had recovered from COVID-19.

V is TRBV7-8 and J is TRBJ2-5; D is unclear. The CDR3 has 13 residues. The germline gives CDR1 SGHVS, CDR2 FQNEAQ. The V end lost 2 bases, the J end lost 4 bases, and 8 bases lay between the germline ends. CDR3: CASSLLSGETQYF. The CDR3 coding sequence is TGTGCCAGCAGCTTACTCAGTGGAGAGACCCAGTACTTC.

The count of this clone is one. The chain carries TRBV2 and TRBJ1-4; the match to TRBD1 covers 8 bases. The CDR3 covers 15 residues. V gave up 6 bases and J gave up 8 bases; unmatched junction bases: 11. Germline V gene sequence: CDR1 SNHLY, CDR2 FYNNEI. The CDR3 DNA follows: TGTGCCAGCAGATCTCGCCAGGGGGCTGGGGAAAAACTGTTTTTT. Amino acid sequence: CASRSRQGAGEKLFF.

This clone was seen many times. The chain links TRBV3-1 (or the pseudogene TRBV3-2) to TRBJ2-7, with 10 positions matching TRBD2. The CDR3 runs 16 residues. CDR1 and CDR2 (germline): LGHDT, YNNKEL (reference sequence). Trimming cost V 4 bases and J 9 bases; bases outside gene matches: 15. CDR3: CASSLDGVAGGVGQYF. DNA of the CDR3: TGTGCCAGCAGCCTTGACGGGGTAGCGGGAGGTGTGGGGCAGTACTTC.

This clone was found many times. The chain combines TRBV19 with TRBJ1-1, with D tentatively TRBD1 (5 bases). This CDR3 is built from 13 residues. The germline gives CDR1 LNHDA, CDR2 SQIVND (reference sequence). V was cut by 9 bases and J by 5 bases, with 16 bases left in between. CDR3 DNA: TGTGCCAGCAACCAGGGTTCTGGAACTGAAGCTTTCTTT. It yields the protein CASNQGSGTEAFF.

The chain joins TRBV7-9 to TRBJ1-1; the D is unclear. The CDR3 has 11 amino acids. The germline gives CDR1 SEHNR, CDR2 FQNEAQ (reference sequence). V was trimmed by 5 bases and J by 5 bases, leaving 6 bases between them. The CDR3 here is CASSRGTEAFF. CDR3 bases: TGTGCCAGCAGCCGGGGAACTGAAGCTTTCTTT.

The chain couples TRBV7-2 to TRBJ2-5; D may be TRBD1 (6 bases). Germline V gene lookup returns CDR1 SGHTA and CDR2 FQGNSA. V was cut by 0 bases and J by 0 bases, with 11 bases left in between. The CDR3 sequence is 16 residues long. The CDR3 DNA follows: TGTGCCAGCAGCTTAGCGTGGTGGGACAACCAAGAGACCCAGTACTTC. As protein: CASSLAWWDNQETQYF. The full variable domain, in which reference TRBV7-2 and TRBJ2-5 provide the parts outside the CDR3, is GAGVSQSPSNKVTEKGKDVELRCDPISGHTALYWYRQSLGQGLEFLIYFQGNSAPDKSGLPSDRFSAERTGGSVSTLTIQRTQQEDSAVYLCASSLAWWDNQETQYFGPGTRLLVL.

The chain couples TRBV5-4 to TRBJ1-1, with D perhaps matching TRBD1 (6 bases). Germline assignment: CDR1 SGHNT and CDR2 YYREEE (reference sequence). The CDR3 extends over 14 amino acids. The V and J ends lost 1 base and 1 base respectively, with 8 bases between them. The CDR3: CASSLSGANTEAFF. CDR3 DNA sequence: TGTGCCAGCAGCTTGTCAGGGGCGAACACTGAAGCTTTCTTT.

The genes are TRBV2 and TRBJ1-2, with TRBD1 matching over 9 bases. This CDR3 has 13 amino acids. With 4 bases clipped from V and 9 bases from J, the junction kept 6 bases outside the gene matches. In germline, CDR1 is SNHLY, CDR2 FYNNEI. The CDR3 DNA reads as TGTGCCAGCAGTGCCGGGACAGGGCCCAGCTACACCTTC. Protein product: CASSAGTGPSYTF.

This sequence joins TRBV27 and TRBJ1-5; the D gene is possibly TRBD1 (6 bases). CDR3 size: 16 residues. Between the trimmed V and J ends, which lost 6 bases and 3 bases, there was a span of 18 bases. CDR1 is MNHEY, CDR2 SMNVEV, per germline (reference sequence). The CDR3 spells CASRPGAARYNQPQHF. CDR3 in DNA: TGTGCCAGCAGACCAGGGGCCGCCCGTTACAATCAGCCCCAGCATTTT.

The CDR3 spells CASSLVRIRGQETQYF. CDR3 nucleotides: TGTGCCAGCAGCTTAGTAAGGATACGAGGGCAAGAGACCCAGTACTTC. This chain joins TRBV7-2 and TRBJ2-5, with D maybe TRBD2 (5 bases). Germline V gene data show CDR1 as SGHTA and CDR2 as FQGNSA. Trimming took off 1 base at V and 2 bases at J, with 14 bases between the two ends. CDR3 length: 16 amino acids.

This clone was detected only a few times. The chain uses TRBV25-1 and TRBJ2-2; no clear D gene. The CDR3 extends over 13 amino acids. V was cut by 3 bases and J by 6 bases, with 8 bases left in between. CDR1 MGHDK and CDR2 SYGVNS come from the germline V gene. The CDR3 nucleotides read TGTGCCAGCAGTGACCCGAGAGCCGGGGAGCTGTTTTTT. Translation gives CASSDPRAGELFF.

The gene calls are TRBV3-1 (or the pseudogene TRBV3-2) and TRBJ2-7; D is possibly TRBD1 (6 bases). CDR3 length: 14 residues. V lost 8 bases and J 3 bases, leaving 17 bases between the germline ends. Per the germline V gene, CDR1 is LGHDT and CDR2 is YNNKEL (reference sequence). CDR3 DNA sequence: TGTGCCAGCGACCACCACAGGGATCGCTACGAGCAGTACTTC. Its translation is CASDHHRDRYEQYF.

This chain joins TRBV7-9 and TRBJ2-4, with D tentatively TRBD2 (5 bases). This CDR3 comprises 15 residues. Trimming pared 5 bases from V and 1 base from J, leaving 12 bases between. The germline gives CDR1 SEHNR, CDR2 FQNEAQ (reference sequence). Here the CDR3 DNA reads TGTGCCAGCAGCCAGGACTTCGGGGCCAAAAACATTCAGTACTTC. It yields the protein CASSQDFGAKNIQYF.

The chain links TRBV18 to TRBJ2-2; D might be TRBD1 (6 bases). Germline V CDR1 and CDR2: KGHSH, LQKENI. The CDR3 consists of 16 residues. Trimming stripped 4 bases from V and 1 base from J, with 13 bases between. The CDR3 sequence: CASSRDRRQNTGELFF. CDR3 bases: TGTGCCAGCTCACGAGACAGGAGGCAGAACACCGGGGAGCTGTTTTTT.

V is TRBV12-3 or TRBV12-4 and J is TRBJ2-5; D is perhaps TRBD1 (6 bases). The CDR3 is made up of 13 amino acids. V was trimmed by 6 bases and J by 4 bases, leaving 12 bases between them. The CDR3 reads CASRRGTLETQYF. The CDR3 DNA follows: TGTGCCAGCAGGAGGGGGACCCTAGAGACCCAGTACTTC.

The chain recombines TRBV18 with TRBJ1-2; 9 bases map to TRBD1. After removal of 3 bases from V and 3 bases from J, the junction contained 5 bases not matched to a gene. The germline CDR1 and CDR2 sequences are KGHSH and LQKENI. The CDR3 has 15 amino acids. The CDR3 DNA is TGTGCCAGCTCACCCCGGACAGGGGCCGACTATGGCTACACCTTC. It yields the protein CASSPRTGADYGYTF.

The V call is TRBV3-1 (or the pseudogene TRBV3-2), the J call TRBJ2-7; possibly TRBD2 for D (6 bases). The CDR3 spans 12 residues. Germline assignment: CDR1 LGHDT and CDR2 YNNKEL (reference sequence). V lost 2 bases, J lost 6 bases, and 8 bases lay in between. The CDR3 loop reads CASSQLASEQYF. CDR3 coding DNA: TGTGCCAGCAGCCAACTAGCGTCCGAGCAGTACTTC.

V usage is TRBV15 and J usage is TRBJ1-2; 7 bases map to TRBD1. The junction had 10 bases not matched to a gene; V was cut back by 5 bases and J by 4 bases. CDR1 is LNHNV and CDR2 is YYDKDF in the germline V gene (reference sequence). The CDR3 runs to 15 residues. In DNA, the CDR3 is TGTGCCACCAGCTCCTTAAGGGGGCAGGCCTATGGCTACACCTTC. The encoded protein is CATSSLRGQAYGYTF.